The 16 T cell receptor beta chains listed next were all sequenced from one sample in a study of blood T cell repertoires in COVID-19. The repertoire was sequenced with immunoSEQ multiplex PCR; TCRdb's copy has only in-frame clones and lacks some. This sample carries 80,000 or so clones, around three quarters of them seen once, and the ten largest clones take 4.5% to 5.5%. The sequenced sample consisted of peripheral blood. Receptors originate from a woman in her 70s with acute or convalescent COVID-19.

This clone was counted once. One end of the junction varies from germline; a read error may be responsible. This chain uses TRBV4-2 with TRBJ1-1, with 7 bases that match TRBD1. The length of the CDR3 is 15 residues. CDR1 is LGHNA, CDR2 YNFKEQ, per germline. The CDR3: CASSQGPTGNPEAFF. CDR3 nucleotides: TGTGCCAGCAGCCAAGGCCCGACAGGGAACCCTGAAGCTTTCTTT.

The J gene is TRBJ2-3, the V gene TRBV19; perhaps TRBD2 as D (6 bases). Germline V gene data show CDR1 as LNHDA and CDR2 as SQIVND (reference sequence). The V gene lost 4 bases and the J gene lost 5 bases, with 13 bases spanning the gap. This CDR3 spans 14 amino acids. The CDR3 DNA reads as TGTGCCAGTAGTAACCCCCAAGCGGGAGATACGCAGTATTTT. Encoded protein: CASSNPQAGDTQYF.

Details on this clone: One end of the junction fails to match germline, which may point to a read error. V usage is TRBV6-2 or TRBV6-3 and J usage is TRBJ2-7; 7 nucleotides agree with TRBD1. The CDR3 is 14 residues long. Germline lookup yields CDR1 MNHEY and CDR2 SVGEGT. The chain's CDR3 is CATSRQGGSYEQYF. DNA of the CDR3: TGTGCCACCAGTCGACAGGGTGGCTCCTACGAGCAGTACTTC.

The chain employs TRBV2 and TRBJ1-3; the D gene is possibly TRBD1 (6 bases). The CDR3 covers 14 residues. Germline values: CDR1 SNHLY, CDR2 FYNNEI. The V gene lost 6 bases and the J gene lost 7 bases, with 16 bases spanning the gap. The CDR3 spells CASSGQGIGNTIYF. DNA for the CDR3: TGTGCCAGCAGCGGGCAGGGGATCGGTAACACCATATATTTT.

The chain combines TRBV6-5 with TRBJ2-7, with 8 bases lining up with TRBD1. J gave up 6 bases and V 2 bases, and 3 bases lay outside the gene matches. CDR3 size: 13 residues. Germline CDR1 is MNHEY and CDR2 is SVGAGI. The CDR3 is CASSYDRGGEQYF. The CDR3 DNA follows: TGTGCCAGCAGTTACGACAGGGGTGGCGAGCAGTACTTC.

The chain links TRBV6-5 to TRBJ2-4, with 8 bases aligning to TRBD2. The CDR3 has 15 residues. Trimming removed 4 bases from V and 1 base from J; junction bases left unmatched: 3. The germline V gene encodes CDR1 MNHEY and CDR2 SVGAGI. The DNA of the CDR3 is TGTGCCAGCAGTTCGTTAGCGGGGGCCAAAAACATTCAGTACTTC. Its translation: CASSSLAGAKNIQYF.

The chain combines TRBV18 with TRBJ1-2, with TRBD1 matching over 8 bases. The CDR3 has 17 amino acids. V trimming: 1 base; J trimming: 4 bases; junction bases outside the gene matches: 11. Germline CDR1 reads KGHSH; CDR2 reads LQKENI. Written as DNA, the CDR3 is TGTGCCAGCTCACCACGAATGACAGGGGAGATGTCCTATGGCTACACCTTC. This codes for CASSPRMTGEMSYGYTF. The full variable domain, in which reference TRBV18 and TRBJ1-2 provide the parts outside the CDR3, is NAGVMQNPRHLVRRRGQEARLRCSPMKGHSHVYWYRQLPEEGLKFMVYLQKENIIDESGMPKERFSAEFPKEGPSILRIQQVVRGDSAAYFCASSPRMTGEMSYGYTFGSGTRLTVV.

The genes are TRBV29-1 and TRBJ2-1; D is uncertain. V lost 5 bases and J 1 base, leaving 9 bases between the germline ends. The germline V gene has CDR1 SQVTM and CDR2 ANQGSEA. CDR3 length equals 13 residues. The CDR3: CSVRQVSYNEQFF. CDR3 in DNA: TGCAGCGTTCGGCAGGTGTCCTACAATGAGCAGTTCTTC.

The rearrangement links TRBV18 to TRBJ2-7, with 8 bases that match TRBD1. The CDR3 runs to 14 residues. Germline lookup yields CDR1 KGHSH and CDR2 LQKENI. After removal of 4 bases from V and 4 bases from J, the junction contained 6 bases not matched to a gene. The CDR3 is CASSLAGGMYEQYF. CDR3 sequence (DNA): TGTGCCAGCTCACTGGCAGGGGGCATGTACGAGCAGTACTTC.

The rearrangement joins TRBV11-3 to TRBJ2-5; 15 nucleotides line up with TRBD2. After removal of 5 bases from V and 3 bases from J, the junction contained 7 bases not matched to a gene. CDR3 length: 17 residues. Germline CDR1 reads SGHNT; CDR2 reads YENEEA. The CDR3 spells CASSLGTSGGLEETQYF. CDR3 bases: TGTGCCAGCAGCCTCGGGACTAGCGGGGGGTTGGAAGAGACCCAGTACTTC.

CDR3 in amino acids: CASSPRRTSGGQETQYF. CDR3 sequence (DNA): TGTGCCAGCTCACCACGCCGGACTAGCGGGGGGCAAGAGACCCAGTACTTC. This chain connects TRBV18 to TRBJ2-5; 14 nucleotides align to TRBD2. Trimming took 1 base from V and 2 from J; bases not matched to a gene: 3. The CDR3 runs to 17 residues. Germline V CDR1 and CDR2: KGHSH, LQKENI.

J is TRBJ1-3 and V is TRBV5-1, with 10 bases aligning to TRBD1. Germline V gives CDR1 SGHRS, CDR2 YFSETQ. The CDR3 has 15 amino acids. J gave up 0 bases and V 3 bases, and 0 bases lay outside the gene matches. The CDR3, as DNA: TGCGCCAGCAGCTGGACAGGGGGCTCTGGAAACACCATATATTTT. Translation gives CASSWTGGSGNTIYF.

The J gene is TRBJ1-1, the V gene TRBV7-8, with 12 bases that match TRBD1. The CDR3 runs 17 residues. V was clipped by 5 bases and J by 4 bases; unmatched bases: 11. CDR1 is SGHVS and CDR2 is FQNEAQ in the germline V gene. The CDR3 region is CASSLVGQGAPATEAFF. The CDR3 nucleotides are TGTGCCAGCAGCCTAGTGGGACAGGGGGCCCCGGCCACTGAAGCTTTCTTT.

V and J are TRBV6-2 or TRBV6-3 and TRBJ2-2; D not certain. V was clipped by 2 bases and J by 7 bases, with 11 bases between them. The CDR3 consists of 14 residues. CDR1 and CDR2 (germline): MNHEY, SVGEGT. The CDR3 nucleotides are TGTGCCAGCAGTTACAACCCTGGCGGCGGGGAGCTGTTTTTT. Translated: CASSYNPGGGELFF.

The gene calls are TRBV5-4 and TRBJ2-3; 7 bases are a match to TRBD1. The germline CDR1 and CDR2 sequences are SGHNT and YYREEE (reference sequence). The V segment lost 5 bases and the J segment 5 bases; nucleotides outside the gene matches: 8. The CDR3 is 14 amino acids. In nucleotides, the CDR3 is TGTGCCAGCAGGAGTCAGGGGGTCGGAGATACGCAGTATTTT. Translated, it gives CASRSQGVGDTQYF. Full variable domain (rest looked up from reference TRBV5-4 and TRBJ2-3): ETGVTQSPTHLIKTRGQQVTLRCSSQSGHNTVSWYQQALGQGPQFIFQYYREEENGRGNFPPRFSGLQFPNYSSELNVNALELDDSALYLCASRSQGVGDTQYFGPGTRLTVL.

As regards this clone: Germline and junction disagree at one end, which may indicate a read error. The chain carries TRBV5-1 and TRBJ2-7; 14 bases line up with TRBD2. CDR3 size: 16 residues. Per germline, CDR1 SGHRS and CDR2 YFSETQ. The CDR3 DNA reads TGCGCCAGCAGCTCGGGACTAGCGGGGGCCGAAAGAAGCCTAGAATTC. Its translation: CASSSGLAGAERSLEF. Complete variable domain (other parts from reference TRBV5-1 and TRBJ2-7): KAGVTQTPRYLIKTRGQQVTLSCSPISGHRSVSWYQQTPGQGLQFLFEYFSETQRNKGNFPGRFSGRQFSNSRSEMNVSTLELGDSALYLCASSSGLAGAERSLEFGPGTRLTVT.